These 28 T cell receptor beta chains came from one sample sequenced in a study of shared clonotypes between healthy human individuals. The assay was immunoSEQ multiplex PCR, and TCRdb's table has in-frame clones only and misses some. The sample consists of about 2.2 million clones, 85% to 95% of them appearing once. Cells designated naive CD8 were CD45RO-negative and were positively selected for CCR7, with terminally differentiated effector memory CD45RA+ cells excluded. The specimen was naive CD8+ T cells from PBMCs. The receptors derive from a man younger than 35 in good health. Some clones in this sample may be carry-over from other donors' samples.

The chain employs TRBV19 and TRBJ1-1, with 7 bases fitting TRBD1. The trim removed 3 bases at V and 3 bases at J, leaving 4 bases unmatched. CDR1 is LNHDA and CDR2 is SQIVND in the germline V gene (reference sequence). The CDR3 extends over 14 amino acids. In DNA, the CDR3 is TGTGCCAGTAGTATGGGACAGAAATACACTGAAGCTTTCTTT. This codes for CASSMGQKYTEAFF.

In this sample, this clone turned up a few times. The chain combines TRBV9 with TRBJ1-3, with a possible D match to TRBD1 (5 bases). Between the trimmed V and J ends, which lost 3 bases and 0 bases, there was a span of 10 bases. Per the germline V gene, CDR1 is SGDLS and CDR2 is YYNGEE. The CDR3 contains 15 residues. CDR3 in amino acids: CASSGGDYSGNTIYF. The CDR3 nucleotides read TGTGCCAGCAGCGGTGGGGACTACTCTGGAAACACCATATATTTT.

Comments on this clone: Other DNA sequences of this sample code for an identical CDR3. The rearrangement links TRBV27 to TRBJ1-5; 10 bases fit TRBD1. The CDR3 has 14 residues. V shed 4 bases and J 7 bases; nucleotides not matched to a gene: 4. Germline CDR1 reads MNHEY; CDR2 reads SMNVEV (reference sequence). CDR3 sequence: CASSWTGGGQPQHF. In DNA, the CDR3 is TGTGCCAGCAGTTGGACAGGGGGTGGACAGCCCCAGCATTTT.

The rearrangement links TRBV6-5 to TRBJ2-7; TRBD1 might be the D (5 bases). Germline V lookup: CDR1 MNHEY, CDR2 SVGAGI. Trimming removed 2 bases from V and 7 bases from J, with 6 bases in between. The CDR3 has 11 amino acids. The CDR3 nucleotides are TGTGCCAGCAGTTACCAGGGAGAGCAGTACTTC. Amino acid sequence: CASSYQGEQYF.

The genes are TRBV9 and TRBJ2-1; a weak D match, TRBD1 (6 bases). Trimming removed 4 bases at V and 1 base at J, with 9 bases between. The CDR3 covers 14 residues. Germline values: CDR1 SGDLS, CDR2 YYNGEE. CDR3 bases: TGTGCCAGCAGCATCGGACAGTCCTACAATGAGCAGTTCTTC. Translation gives CASSIGQSYNEQFF.

This rearrangement joins TRBV27 to TRBJ2-1; D uncertain. Deletions cut 5 bases from V and 8 bases from J, with 13 bases between. The germline V gene encodes CDR1 MNHEY and CDR2 SMNVEV (reference sequence). This CDR3 comprises 13 residues. The CDR3 loop reads CASSPFSNDEQFF. In nucleotides, the CDR3 is TGTGCCAGCAGTCCATTCTCCAACGATGAGCAGTTCTTC.

With regard to this clone: Within the sample, other DNA sequences also encode this same CDR3. J is TRBJ2-1 and V is TRBV14; no firm D call. The CDR3 sequence is 12 residues long. Germline V gene data show CDR1 as SGHDN and CDR2 as FVKESK. With 1 base removed from V and 6 bases from J, the gap between germline ends came to 4 bases. CDR3 in DNA: TGTGCCAGCAGCCAAGGACGCAATGAGCAGTTCTTC. This codes for CASSQGRNEQFF.

This chain links TRBV11-1 with TRBJ2-1, with D perhaps matching TRBD2 (5 bases). Trimming pared 5 bases from V and 4 bases from J, leaving 6 bases between. Germline loops: CDR1 SGHAT, CDR2 FQDESV (reference sequence). The CDR3 extends over 12 amino acids. The CDR3 DNA reads as TGTGCCAGCAGCCCGGGATACAATGAGCAGTTCTTC. Its translation: CASSPGYNEQFF.

This clone came up a few times. Other nucleotide sequences in the sample specify the same CDR3. J is TRBJ2-7 and V is TRBV7-9; D not resolved. CDR1 and CDR2 from the germline V gene are SEHNR and FQNEAQ (reference sequence). CDR3 length: 12 residues. Trimming removed 2 bases from V and 2 bases from J, with 4 bases in between. CDR3 nucleotides: TGTGCCAGCAGCTTAAGGCCCTACGAGCAGTACTTC. Amino acid sequence: CASSLRPYEQYF.

The gene calls are TRBV9 and TRBJ2-1, with D possibly TRBD2 on 6 matching bases. CDR3 length: 13 amino acids. CDR1 is SGDLS and CDR2 is YYNGEE in the germline V gene. The germline V and J ends were trimmed by 6 bases and 3 bases, with 10 bases remaining between them. The CDR3 spells CASTGRDYNEQFF. CDR3 bases: TGTGCCAGCACGGGGCGGGACTACAATGAGCAGTTCTTC.

For the CDR3, the DNA is TGTGCCAGCAGCCAAGTCGGGCTAGCGAAATTTTTTTACGAGCAGTACTTC. It codes for CASSQVGLAKFFYEQYF. This rearrangement joins TRBV14 to TRBJ2-7, with D maybe TRBD2 (6 bases). CDR1 SGHDN and CDR2 FVKESK come from the germline V gene. The CDR3 contains 17 residues. V lost 1 base and J lost 4, with 20 bases in between.

The V call is TRBV7-8, the J call TRBJ1-1; 8 nucleotides match TRBD1. The CDR3 totals 12 residues. The germline gives CDR1 SGHVS, CDR2 FQNEAQ. The V segment lost 5 bases and the J segment 10 bases; nucleotides outside the gene matches: 6. The CDR3 sequence is CASSDLDRGAFF. In DNA, the CDR3 is TGTGCCAGCAGCGACCTCGACAGGGGAGCTTTCTTT.

The chain is built from TRBV28 and TRBJ1-2; 8 nucleotides match TRBD1. The length of the CDR3 is 15 residues. The ends lost 5 bases at V and 5 bases at J; junction bases unmatched: 10. Germline-derived CDR1 and CDR2 are MDHEN and SYDVKM. The CDR3 bases are TGTGCCAGCAGTACCATATTGGACAGGGTGTATGGCTACACCTTC. Translated, it gives CASSTILDRVYGYTF.

This clone came up a few times. The chain links TRBV6-6 to TRBJ1-1; D call uncertain. V was shortened by 6 bases and J by 2 bases, with 7 bases between the two germline ends. Germline V gene data show CDR1 as MNHNY and CDR2 as SVGAGI (reference sequence). The CDR3 loop spans 12 amino acids. CDR3 residues: CASSYINTEAFF. Written as DNA, the CDR3 is TGTGCCAGCAGCTACATAAACACTGAAGCTTTCTTT.

CDR3 DNA sequence: TGTGCCACCAGCAGCGCCAGGGACAACTATGGCTACACCTTC. Translated: CATSSARDNYGYTF. The chain recombines TRBV15 with TRBJ1-2; D possibly corresponds to TRBD1 (5 bases). Trimming took 3 bases from V and 2 from J, leaving 10 bases between them. Germline V gene lookup returns CDR1 LNHNV and CDR2 YYDKDF (reference sequence). This CDR3 has 14 amino acids.

This chain uses TRBV5-6 with TRBJ2-7, with 8 nucleotides matching TRBD1. J gave up 2 bases and V 3 bases, and 4 bases lay outside the gene matches. Germline V gene lookup returns CDR1 SGHDT and CDR2 YYEEEE. CDR3 length equals 14 residues. The CDR3 loop is CASSSDRGPYEQYF. The CDR3 DNA sequence: TGTGCCAGCAGCTCTGACAGGGGCCCCTACGAGCAGTACTTC.

The chain links TRBV5-1 to TRBJ1-1; possible D gene TRBD1, 5 bases. The CDR3 is 13 residues long. The germline V gene has CDR1 SGHRS and CDR2 YFSETQ. Trimming took off 3 bases at V and 1 base at J, with 7 bases between the two ends. CDR3 amino acids: CASSYQGNTEAFF. The CDR3 coding sequence is TGCGCCAGCAGCTACCAGGGGAACACTGAAGCTTTCTTT.

CDR3 residues: CASSLWGTNEKLFF. The CDR3 DNA follows: TGCGCCAGCAGCTTGTGGGGGACTAATGAAAAACTGTTTTTT. This chain connects TRBV5-1 to TRBJ1-4; weak D call: TRBD1 (5 bases). Trimming cost V 1 base and J 2 bases, with 6 bases left between them. From germline, CDR1 is SGHRS and CDR2 YFSETQ. This CDR3 spans 14 amino acids.

In this sample, this clone turned up once. The chain uses TRBV18 and TRBJ2-7, with D perhaps being TRBD1 or TRBD2 (5 bases each). This CDR3 is 14 amino acids long. Trimming pared 2 bases from V and 2 bases from J, leaving 10 bases between. The germline V gene has CDR1 KGHSH and CDR2 LQKENI. The CDR3 coding sequence is TGTGCCAGCTCACCAAGGGACGGGACCTACGAGCAGTACTTC. Its protein is CASSPRDGTYEQYF.

The rearrangement joins TRBV7-3 to TRBJ1-2; 10 bases map to TRBD1. The V and J ends lost 5 bases and 4 bases, in that order; junction bases with no gene match: 7. The CDR3 covers 15 residues. CDR1 is SGHTA, CDR2 FQGTGA, per germline. The CDR3 here is CASSPGTGVGYGYTF. The CDR3 DNA is TGTGCCAGCAGCCCAGGGACAGGGGTAGGCTATGGCTACACCTTC. The full variable domain, its missing parts supplied by reference TRBV7-3 and TRBJ1-2, is GAGVSQTPSNKVTEKGKYVELRCDPISGHTALYWYRQSLGQGPEFLIYFQGTGAADDSGLPNDRFFAVRPEGSVSTLKIQRTERGDSAVYLCASSPGTGVGYGYTFGSGTRLTVV.

The rearrangement joins TRBV27 to TRBJ2-5, with TRBD1 matching 9 bases. CDR3 length: 18 amino acids. Germline loops: CDR1 MNHEY, CDR2 SMNVEV (reference sequence). V shed 1 base, J shed 5 bases, and the junction held 14 bases outside the gene matches. CDR3 coding DNA: TGTGCCAGCAGTTTATTCATGCCCACAGGGGGCGCTGGGGAGACCCAGTACTTC. Protein: CASSLFMPTGGAGETQYF.

The J gene is TRBJ1-4, the V gene TRBV27; no reliable D call. CDR1 and CDR2 from the germline V gene are MNHEY and SMNVEV (reference sequence). The germline V and J ends were trimmed by 4 bases and 1 base, with 10 bases remaining between them. CDR3 size: 15 residues. The CDR3 DNA sequence: TGTGCCAGCAGTTCCGTGAGCAGAACTAATGAAAAACTGTTTTTT. It encodes CASSSVSRTNEKLFF.

The chain joins TRBV7-9 to TRBJ2-7; no reliable D call. Germline CDR1 reads SEHNR; CDR2 reads FQNEAQ (reference sequence). V shed 2 bases and J shed 2 bases, with 7 bases lying between them. The CDR3 is 13 residues long. Here the CDR3 reads CASSLSYPYEQYF. The CDR3 DNA follows: TGTGCCAGCAGCTTATCCTACCCCTACGAGCAGTACTTC.

This chain uses TRBV6-5 with TRBJ2-2; 7 bases line up with TRBD2. This CDR3 spans 14 amino acids. Losses at the gene ends were 7 bases for V and 2 bases for J; bases not matched to a gene: 4. Per the germline V gene, CDR1 is MNHEY and CDR2 is SVGAGI. In nucleotides, the CDR3 is TGTGCCAGCATGGGGGGGGGTAACACCGGGGAGCTGTTTTTT. Residues: CASMGGGNTGELFF.

This clone is a singleton in its sample. The V call is TRBV4-2, the J call TRBJ2-3; TRBD2 matches at 8 bases. Germline CDR1 reads LGHNA; CDR2 reads YNFKEQ. The CDR3 covers 18 residues. Trimming removed 1 base from V and 4 bases from J; junction bases left unmatched: 13. CDR3 sequence (DNA): TGTGCCAGCAGCCAAGTTCTAGTCGGTTCCGGGGGGGCAGATACGCAGTATTTT. This translates into CASSQVLVGSGGADTQYF.

The V call is TRBV12-5, the J call TRBJ2-5; the D call may be TRBD1 or TRBD2 (5 bases each). The CDR3 runs 15 residues. The V gene lost 5 bases and the J gene lost 5 bases, with 18 bases spanning the gap. The germline CDR1 and CDR2 sequences are LGHNT and FRNRAP. The CDR3 nucleotides are TGTGCTAGTGGTGTCGGGACCGCGGCTTCTGAGACCCAGTACTTC. This gives the protein CASGVGTAASETQYF.

This rearrangement joins TRBV19 to TRBJ1-1; D call uncertain. This CDR3 has 14 amino acids. With 5 bases removed from V and 1 base from J, the gap between germline ends came to 11 bases. Germline-derived CDR1 and CDR2 are LNHDA and SQIVND (reference sequence). CDR3 nucleotides: TGTGCCAGTAGTGGATGGAGGACGAACACTGAAGCTTTCTTT. Residues: CASSGWRTNTEAFF. Variable domain in full (rest from reference TRBV19 and TRBJ1-1): DGGITQSPKYLFRKEGQNVTLSCEQNLNHDAMYWYRQDPGQGLRLIYYSQIVNDFQKGDIAEGYSVSREKKESFPLTVTSAQKNPTAFYLCASSGWRTNTEAFFGQGTRLTVV.

V usage is TRBV11-2 and J usage is TRBJ2-3; 10 bases match TRBD2. There are 16 residues in the CDR3. Per germline, CDR1 SGHAT and CDR2 FQNNGV. J was trimmed by 0 bases and V by 5 bases; bases with no gene match: 5. CDR3 bases: TGTGCCAGCAGCAAGACTAGCGGGTTCAGCACAGATACGCAGTATTTT. It specifies CASSKTSGFSTDTQYF.